Below are 10 T cell receptor beta chains sequenced from a single sample in a study of shared clonotypes between healthy human individuals. Libraries were prepared by immunoSEQ multiplex PCR; TCRdb keeps only in-frame clonotypes and omits some of them. Altogether roughly 2 million clones are present, under 97% being singletons, with the ten largest covering approximately 0.13%. Sequencing was performed on naive CD4+ T cells sorted from blood. This sample's subset: CD45RA+ positively selected. The receptor set was obtained from a man between 18 and 29 years old in good health.

The chain recombines TRBV19 with TRBJ2-5, with D tentatively TRBD2 (5 bases). Germline V gene data show CDR1 as LNHDA and CDR2 as SQIVND (reference sequence). Trimming left V 3 bases short and J 2 bases short, with 13 bases between. The CDR3 runs 15 residues. CDR3 in DNA: TGTGCCAGTAGTATGGGGTTTAGCGTTCAAGAGACCCAGTACTTC. As protein: CASSMGFSVQETQYF.

This clone has a single count. The rearrangement joins TRBV30 to TRBJ2-7; 7 bases are shared with TRBD1. Germline lookup yields CDR1 GTSNPN and CDR2 SVGIG (reference sequence). The CDR3 length is 13 residues. The trim removed 6 bases at V and 2 bases at J, leaving 7 bases unmatched. The CDR3 region has the DNA TGTGCCTGTACGACAGGGAGCACCTACGAGCAGTACTTC. Its translation: CACTTGSTYEQYF.

The chain is built from TRBV11-2 and TRBJ1-1; D not resolved. CDR1 and CDR2 (germline): SGHAT, FQNNGV. The CDR3 is made up of 16 amino acids. V dropped 4 bases and J dropped 3 bases, with 18 bases sitting between them. The CDR3, as DNA: TGTGCCAGCAGCTCTGGGATAACTCTAAGGGACACTGAAGCTTTCTTT. Translating it yields CASSSGITLRDTEAFF.

As to this clone: A junction boundary mismatches the germline segment, possibly from a read error. The genes are TRBV6-1 and TRBJ2-5; tentatively, D is TRBD2 (6 bases). Germline CDR1 reads MNHNS; CDR2 reads SASEGT. The CDR3 extends over 11 amino acids. CDR3 bases: TGTGCCAGCGGGAGTCTAGCGCCTGTCAACTTC. This codes for CASGSLAPVNF.

This clone was recorded once. The chain employs TRBV19 and TRBJ2-7; D is uncertain. This CDR3 has 15 amino acids. V dropped 5 bases and J dropped 0 bases, with 14 bases sitting between them. Germline V CDR1 and CDR2: LNHDA, SQIVND (reference sequence). CDR3 nucleotide sequence: TGTGCCAGTAGTCCCATGATGGGGTCCTCCTACGAGCAGTACTTC. This sequence encodes CASSPMMGSSYEQYF.

This clone was recorded once. The chain has TRBV25-1 and TRBJ1-4; the match to TRBD1 covers 8 bases. This CDR3 is 16 amino acids long. Germline V gene sequence: CDR1 MGHDK, CDR2 SYGVNS. V shed 1 base, J shed 5 bases, and the junction held 6 bases outside the gene matches. The CDR3 sequence is CASSESGTGLNEKLFF. The DNA for the CDR3 is TGTGCCAGCAGTGAATCGGGGACAGGCCTCAATGAAAAACTGTTTTTT.

The chain has TRBV18 and TRBJ2-1; D might be TRBD2 (6 bases). Germline-derived CDR1 and CDR2 are KGHSH and LQKENI. The V end lost 6 bases, the J end lost 0 bases, and 15 bases lay between the germline ends. The CDR3 length is 16 residues. The CDR3 sequence is CASSQLAESSYNEQFF. The CDR3 bases are TGTGCCAGCTCTCAATTAGCGGAGAGCTCCTACAATGAGCAGTTCTTC.

The CDR3 DNA sequence: TGTGCCAGCTCACCATGGACAGGGACCTACGAGCAGTACTTC. This translates into CASSPWTGTYEQYF. V gene TRBV18 combines with J gene TRBJ2-7; 8 bases are a match to TRBD1. V lost 2 bases to trimming and J lost 2 bases; unmatched junction nucleotides: 2. The CDR3 totals 14 residues. Germline V gene sequence: CDR1 KGHSH, CDR2 LQKENI.

This chain links TRBV27 with TRBJ2-7; perhaps TRBD1 as D (6 bases). The CDR3 is made up of 19 amino acids. The germline gives CDR1 MNHEY, CDR2 SMNVEV (reference sequence). The ends were cut back, 3 bases at V and 7 bases at J, with 31 bases in the middle. The CDR3 loop is CASSLWSPHPLTGKGEQYF. The CDR3 DNA reads TGTGCCAGCAGTTTGTGGTCCCCCCACCCCCTGACAGGTAAAGGGGAGCAGTACTTC.

The V and J genes are TRBV6-6 and TRBJ1-6; D is unclear. The CDR3 sequence is 14 residues long. Germline V CDR1 and CDR2: MNHNY, SVGAGI (reference sequence). The V gene lost 4 bases and the J gene lost 0 bases, with 4 bases spanning the gap. The CDR3 loop is CASSWSSYNSPLHF. CDR3 bases: TGTGCCAGCAGTTGGTCCTCCTATAATTCACCCCTCCACTTT.